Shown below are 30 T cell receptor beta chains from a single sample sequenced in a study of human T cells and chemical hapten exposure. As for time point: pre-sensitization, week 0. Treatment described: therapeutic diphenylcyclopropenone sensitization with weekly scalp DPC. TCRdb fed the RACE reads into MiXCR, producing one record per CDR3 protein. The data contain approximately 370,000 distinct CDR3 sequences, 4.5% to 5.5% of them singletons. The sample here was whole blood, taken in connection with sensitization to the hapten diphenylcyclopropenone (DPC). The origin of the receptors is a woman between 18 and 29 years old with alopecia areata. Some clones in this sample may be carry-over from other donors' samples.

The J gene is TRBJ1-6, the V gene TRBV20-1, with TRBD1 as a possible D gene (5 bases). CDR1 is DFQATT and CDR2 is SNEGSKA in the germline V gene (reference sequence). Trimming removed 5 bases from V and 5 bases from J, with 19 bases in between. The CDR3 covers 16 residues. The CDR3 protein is CSAPPITTEHNSPLHF. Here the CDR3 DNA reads TGCAGTGCTCCACCAATTACGACAGAGCATAATTCACCCCTCCACTTT.

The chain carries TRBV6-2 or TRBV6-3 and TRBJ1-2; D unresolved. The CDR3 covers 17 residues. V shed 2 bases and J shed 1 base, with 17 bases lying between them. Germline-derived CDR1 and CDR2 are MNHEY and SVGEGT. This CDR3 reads CASSYKGGSVHNYGYTF. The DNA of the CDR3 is TGTGCCAGCAGTTACAAGGGCGGCTCCGTTCATAACTATGGCTACACCTTC.

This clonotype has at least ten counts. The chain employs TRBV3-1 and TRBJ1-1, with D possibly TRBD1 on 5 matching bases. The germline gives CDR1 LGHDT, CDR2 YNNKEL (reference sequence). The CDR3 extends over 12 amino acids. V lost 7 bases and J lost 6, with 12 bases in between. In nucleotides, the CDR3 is TGTGCCAGCATCGGGGGGTACCCTGAAGCTTTCTTT. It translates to CASIGGYPEAFF.

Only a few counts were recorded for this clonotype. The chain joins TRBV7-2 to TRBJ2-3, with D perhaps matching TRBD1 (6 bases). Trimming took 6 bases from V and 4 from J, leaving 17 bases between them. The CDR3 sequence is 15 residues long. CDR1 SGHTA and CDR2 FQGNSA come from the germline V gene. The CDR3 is CASRLNPGQADTQYF. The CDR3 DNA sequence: TGTGCCAGCAGACTAAACCCGGGACAAGCAGATACGCAGTATTTT.

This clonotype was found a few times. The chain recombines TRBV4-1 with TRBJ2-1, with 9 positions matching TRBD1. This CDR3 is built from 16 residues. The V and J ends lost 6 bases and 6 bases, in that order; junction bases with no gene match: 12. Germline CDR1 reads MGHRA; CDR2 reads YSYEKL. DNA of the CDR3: TGCGCCAGCAGACCCATTAGGGGACAGGGAACCAATGAGCAGTTCTTC. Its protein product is CASRPIRGQGTNEQFF.

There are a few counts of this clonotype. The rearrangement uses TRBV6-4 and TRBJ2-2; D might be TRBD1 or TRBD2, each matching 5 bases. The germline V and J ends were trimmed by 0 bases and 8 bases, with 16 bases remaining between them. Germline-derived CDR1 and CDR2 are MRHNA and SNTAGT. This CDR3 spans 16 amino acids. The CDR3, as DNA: TGTGCCAGCAGTGACTCGAGCTCGGGGCATTCAGGGGAGCTGTTTTTT. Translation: CASSDSSSGHSGELFF.

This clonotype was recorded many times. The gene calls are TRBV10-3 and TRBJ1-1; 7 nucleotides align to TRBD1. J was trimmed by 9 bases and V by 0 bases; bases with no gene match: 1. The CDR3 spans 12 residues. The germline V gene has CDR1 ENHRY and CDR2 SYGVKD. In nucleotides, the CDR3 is TGTGCCATCAGTGAGTCGGGACAGAAAGCTTTCTTT. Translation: CAISESGQKAFF.

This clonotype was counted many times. The CDR3 nucleotides read TGTGCCAACGCTTTAAGCAGAACGGGGGGCGCCAGCGCAGATACGCAGTATTTT. Translating gives CANALSRTGGASADTQYF. The genes are TRBV2 and TRBJ2-3; possibly TRBD2 for D (7 bases). Germline lookup yields CDR1 SNHLY and CDR2 FYNNEI. Trimming took 10 bases from V and 4 from J, leaving 30 bases between them. The CDR3 extends over 18 amino acids.

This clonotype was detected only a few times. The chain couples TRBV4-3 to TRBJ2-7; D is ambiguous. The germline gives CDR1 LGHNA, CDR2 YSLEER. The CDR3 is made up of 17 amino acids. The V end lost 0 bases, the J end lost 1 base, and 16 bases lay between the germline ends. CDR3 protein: CASSQDFHGGRSYEQYF. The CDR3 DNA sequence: TGCGCCAGCAGCCAAGATTTCCATGGCGGACGTTCCTACGAGCAGTACTTC.

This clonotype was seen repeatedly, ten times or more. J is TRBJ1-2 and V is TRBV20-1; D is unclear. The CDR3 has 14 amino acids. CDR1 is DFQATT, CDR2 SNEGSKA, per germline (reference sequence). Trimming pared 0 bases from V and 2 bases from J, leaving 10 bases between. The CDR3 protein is CSAREGRGNYGYTF. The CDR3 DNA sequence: TGCAGTGCTAGAGAAGGGCGGGGAAACTATGGCTACACCTTC.

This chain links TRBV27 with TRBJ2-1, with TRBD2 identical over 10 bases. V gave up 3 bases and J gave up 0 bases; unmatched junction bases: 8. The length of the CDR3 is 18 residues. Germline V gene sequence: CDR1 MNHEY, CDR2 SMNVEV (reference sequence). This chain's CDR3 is CASSLRTSGLSSYNEQFF. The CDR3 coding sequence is TGTGCCAGCAGTTTGCGGACTAGCGGCCTTAGCTCCTACAATGAGCAGTTCTTC.

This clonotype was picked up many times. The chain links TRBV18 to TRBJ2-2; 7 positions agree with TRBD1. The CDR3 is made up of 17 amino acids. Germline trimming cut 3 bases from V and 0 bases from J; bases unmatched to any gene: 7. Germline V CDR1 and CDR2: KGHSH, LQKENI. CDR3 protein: CASSPNWDRANTGELFF. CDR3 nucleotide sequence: TGTGCCAGCTCACCGAACTGGGACAGAGCGAACACCGGGGAGCTGTTTTTT.

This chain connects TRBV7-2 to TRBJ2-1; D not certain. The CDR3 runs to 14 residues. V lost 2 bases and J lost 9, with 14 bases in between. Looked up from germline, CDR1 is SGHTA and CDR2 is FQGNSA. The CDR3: CASSLSATRGEQFF. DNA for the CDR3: TGTGCCAGCAGCTTATCAGCAACCCGCGGTGAGCAGTTCTTC. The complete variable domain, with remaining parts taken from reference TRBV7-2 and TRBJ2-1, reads GAGVSQSPSNKVTEKGKDVELRCDPISGHTALYWYRQSLGQGLEFLIYFQGNSAPDKSGLPSDRFSAERTGGSVSTLTIQRTQQEDSAVYLCASSLSATRGEQFFGPGTRLTVL.

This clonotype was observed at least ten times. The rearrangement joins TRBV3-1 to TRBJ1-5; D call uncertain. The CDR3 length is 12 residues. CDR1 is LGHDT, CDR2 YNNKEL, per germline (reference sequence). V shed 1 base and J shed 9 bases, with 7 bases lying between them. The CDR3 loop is CASSQGFSPQHF. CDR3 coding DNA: TGTGCCAGCAGCCAAGGGTTCTCGCCCCAGCATTTT.

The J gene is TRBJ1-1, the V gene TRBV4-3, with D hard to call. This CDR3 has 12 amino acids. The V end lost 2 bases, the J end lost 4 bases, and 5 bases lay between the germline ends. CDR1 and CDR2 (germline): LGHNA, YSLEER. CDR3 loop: CASSQLGTEAFF. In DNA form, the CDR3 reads TGCGCCAGCAGCCAATTGGGCACTGAAGCTTTCTTT.

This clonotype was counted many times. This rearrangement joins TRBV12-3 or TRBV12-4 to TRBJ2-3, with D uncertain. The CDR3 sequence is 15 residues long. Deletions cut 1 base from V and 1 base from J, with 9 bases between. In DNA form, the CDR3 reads TGTGCCAGCAGTTTAGTTTACCAACGCACAGATACGCAGTATTTT. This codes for CASSLVYQRTDTQYF.

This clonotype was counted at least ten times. The DNA of the CDR3 is TGCGCCAGCAGCAGGGCCGCGGGCAATTCACCCCTCCACTTT. Its protein product is CASSRAAGNSPLHF. The chain links TRBV5-1 to TRBJ1-6; D ambiguous. Germline CDR1 SGHRS, CDR2 YFSETQ. The V end was cut by 4 bases, the J end by 7 bases, with 12 bases between. The CDR3 covers 14 residues.

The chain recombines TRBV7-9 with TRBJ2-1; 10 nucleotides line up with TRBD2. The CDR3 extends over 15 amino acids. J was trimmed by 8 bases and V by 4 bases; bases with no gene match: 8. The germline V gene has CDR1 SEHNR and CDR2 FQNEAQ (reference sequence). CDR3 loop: CASSYLIAGGHEQFF. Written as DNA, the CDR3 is TGTGCCAGCAGCTACCTGATAGCGGGGGGCCATGAGCAGTTCTTC.

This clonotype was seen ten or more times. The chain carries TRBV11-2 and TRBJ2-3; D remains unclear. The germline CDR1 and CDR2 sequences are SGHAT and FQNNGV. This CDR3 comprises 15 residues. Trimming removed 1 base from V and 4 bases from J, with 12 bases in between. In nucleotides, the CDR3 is TGTGCCAGCAGCTTAGGGGCCCCACCGCCAGATACGCAGTATTTT. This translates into CASSLGAPPPDTQYF. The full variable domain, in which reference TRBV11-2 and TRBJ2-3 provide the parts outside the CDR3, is EAGVAQSPRYKIIEKRQSVAFWCNPISGHATLYWYQQILGQGPKLLIQFQNNGVVDDSQLPKDRFSAERLKGVDSTLKIQPAKLEDSAVYLCASSLGAPPPDTQYFGPGTRLTVL.

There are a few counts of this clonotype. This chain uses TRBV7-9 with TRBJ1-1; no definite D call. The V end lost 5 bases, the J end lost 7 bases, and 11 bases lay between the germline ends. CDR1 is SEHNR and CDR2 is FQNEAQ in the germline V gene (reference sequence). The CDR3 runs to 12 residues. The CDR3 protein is CASSREVVEAFF. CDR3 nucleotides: TGTGCCAGCAGCCGCGAGGTGGTTGAAGCTTTCTTT.

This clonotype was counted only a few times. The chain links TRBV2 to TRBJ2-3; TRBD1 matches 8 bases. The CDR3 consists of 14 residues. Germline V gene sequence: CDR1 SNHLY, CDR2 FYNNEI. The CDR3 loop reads CARSGGMTTDTQYF. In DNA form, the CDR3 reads TGTGCGAGGTCAGGGGGCATGACCACAGATACGCAGTATTTT.

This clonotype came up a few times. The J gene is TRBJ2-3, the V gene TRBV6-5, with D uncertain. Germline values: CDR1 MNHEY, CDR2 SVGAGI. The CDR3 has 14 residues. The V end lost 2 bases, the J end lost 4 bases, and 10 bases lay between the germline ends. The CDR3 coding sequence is TGTGCCAGCAGTTACGGGGATCTCCCAGATACGCAGTATTTT. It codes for CASSYGDLPDTQYF.

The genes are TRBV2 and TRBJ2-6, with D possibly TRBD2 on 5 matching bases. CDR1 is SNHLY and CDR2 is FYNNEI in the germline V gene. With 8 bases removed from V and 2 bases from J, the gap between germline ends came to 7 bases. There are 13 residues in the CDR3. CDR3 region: CASPSPGANVLTF. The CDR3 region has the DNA TGTGCCAGCCCTAGCCCTGGGGCCAACGTCCTGACTTTC.

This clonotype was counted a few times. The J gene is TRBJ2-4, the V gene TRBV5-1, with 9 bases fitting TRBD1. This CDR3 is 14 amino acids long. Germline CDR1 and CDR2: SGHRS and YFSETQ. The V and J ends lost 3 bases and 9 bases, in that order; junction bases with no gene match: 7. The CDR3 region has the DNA TGCGCCAGCAGCTCTACAGGGGGCTCGGGCATTCAGTACTTC. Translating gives CASSSTGGSGIQYF.

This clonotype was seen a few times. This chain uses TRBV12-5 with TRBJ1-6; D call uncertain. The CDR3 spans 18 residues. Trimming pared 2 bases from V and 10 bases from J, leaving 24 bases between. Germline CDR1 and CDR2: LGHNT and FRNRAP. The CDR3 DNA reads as TGTGCTAGTGGTTTGCCAAAAAAGGACGAGAGCTTTAGGTCACCCCTCCACTTT. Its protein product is CASGLPKKDESFRSPLHF.

The CDR3 DNA sequence: TGTGCCAGCAGCTCGGACCGTTCAGGGGAGCTGTTTTTT. This encodes CASSSDRSGELFF. The rearrangement uses TRBV7-3 and TRBJ2-2; the D is unclear. CDR3 length: 13 amino acids. Germline lookup yields CDR1 SGHTA and CDR2 FQGTGA. With 4 bases removed from V and 8 bases from J, the gap between germline ends came to 11 bases.

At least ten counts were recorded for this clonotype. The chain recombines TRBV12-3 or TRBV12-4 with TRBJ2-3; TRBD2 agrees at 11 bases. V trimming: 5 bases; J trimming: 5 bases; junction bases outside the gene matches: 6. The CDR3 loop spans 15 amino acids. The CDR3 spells CASSNSGGARDTQYF. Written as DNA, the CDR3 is TGTGCCAGCAGTAATAGCGGGGGGGCAAGAGATACGCAGTATTTT.

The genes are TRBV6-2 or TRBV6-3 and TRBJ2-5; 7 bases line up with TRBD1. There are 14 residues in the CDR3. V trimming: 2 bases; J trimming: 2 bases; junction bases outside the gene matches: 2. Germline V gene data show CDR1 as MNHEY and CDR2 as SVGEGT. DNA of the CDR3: TGTGCCAGCAGTTACCTGGGACAGCAAGAGACCCAGTACTTC. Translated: CASSYLGQQETQYF.

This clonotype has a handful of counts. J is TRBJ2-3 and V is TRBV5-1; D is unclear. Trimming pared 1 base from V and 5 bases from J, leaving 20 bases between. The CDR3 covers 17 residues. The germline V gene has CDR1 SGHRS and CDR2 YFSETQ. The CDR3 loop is CASSLSVLSRVQDTQYF. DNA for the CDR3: TGCGCCAGCAGCTTGAGTGTATTGTCCCGGGTCCAAGATACGCAGTATTTT.

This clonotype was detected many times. In DNA, the CDR3 is TGTGCCAGCAGCCAGGGACAGAGCTATGGCTACACCTTC. It translates to CASSQGQSYGYTF. The chain joins TRBV13 to TRBJ1-2; 7 bases fit TRBD1. Per the germline V gene, CDR1 is PRHDT and CDR2 is FYEKMQ (reference sequence). The CDR3 consists of 13 residues. V dropped 5 bases and J dropped 4; count of bases not matched to a gene: 4.